Listed below are T cell receptor beta chains from one sample, sequenced in a study of Graves' ophthalmopathy and Graves' hyperthyroidism. TCRdb re-analysed the multiplex PCR reads in MiXCR, keeping a single row per CDR3 protein. The table lists about 400,000 distinct CDR3 sequences, about 17% of them singletons. The sample consisted of peripheral blood. Every receptor here comes from a woman between 18 and 30 years old with Graves' ophthalmopathy. Each CDR3 is given with its conserved first and last residue. D genes are given only for firm matches. Clone size is stated in some rows and not others, as once, few, many or a class when expanded.

>TRBD1|TRBV28|many|TRBJ2-7
TGTGCCAGCAGAAAAGGGACAGAAGAGTACTACGAGCAGTACTTC
CASRKGTEEYYEQYF
>NA|TRBV12-3/TRBV12-4|once|TRBJ1-6
TGTGCCAGCAGTAAACAGGGAAGGGATTCACCCCTCCACTTT
CASSKQGRDSPLHF
>NA|TRBV11-2|many|TRBJ2-7
TGTGCCAGCAGCCCCAGAGAAGACATCGGCTACGAGCAGTACTTC
CASSPREDIGYEQYF
>TRBD1|TRBV12-3/TRBV12-4|many|TRBJ1-2
TGTGCCAGCAGTTTTATCGGACAGGGGGCGGGTGGCTACACCTTC
CASSFIGQGAGGYTF
>TRBD1|TRBV7-2|many|TRBJ2-6
TGTGCCAGCAGCTTAGCCGGGACAGGGGCTGGGGCCAACGTCCTGACTTTC
CASSLAGTGAGANVLTF
>NA|TRBV6-5|many|TRBJ1-2
TGTGCCAGCAGTTACCGTCCAGTCGGCTATGGCTACACCTTC
CASSYRPVGYGYTF
>NA|TRBV20-1|many|TRBJ2-5
TGCAGTGCTAGATTGTCCGGGCTGGAGACCCAGTACTTC
CSARLSGLETQYF
>TRBD2|TRBV7-2|many|TRBJ2-5
TGTGCCAGCAGCTTAGGCGGGGGGAAGAGGGAGACCCAGTACTTC
CASSLGGGKRETQYF
>NA|TRBV6-2/TRBV6-3|many|TRBJ2-5
TGTGCCAGCAGTCGCTGGACCGTTGACAGAGAGACCCAGTACTTC
CASSRWTVDRETQYF
>NA|TRBV12-3/TRBV12-4|few|TRBJ1-1
TGTGCCAGCAGTTCCTTTCTCTCACCCGTAGGTACTGAAGCTTTCTTT
CASSSFLSPVGTEAFF
>TRBD1|TRBV7-2|once|TRBJ1-1
TGTGCCAGCAGCTTAGACAGGGGGCTACCTGAAGCTTTCTTT
CASSLDRGLPEAFF
>TRBD1|TRBV11-1|NA|TRBJ1-1
TGTGCCAGCAGCCCAGAGGACAGGGTCACTGAAGCTTTCTTT
CASSPEDRVTEAFF
>TRBD1|TRBV7-9|once|TRBJ1-3
TGTGCCAGCAGCATCGGACAGGGGGGAGGGAACACCATATATTTT
CASSIGQGGGNTIYF
>NA|TRBV28|few|TRBJ1-5
TGTGCCAGCAGTTTAAGTCGGGGCCTTCAGCCCCAGCATTTT
CASSLSRGLQPQHF
>TRBD2|TRBV11-2|NA|TRBJ2-4
TGTGCCAGCAGCTTAGTAGGACTAGCGGGTGGGGCCAAAAACATTCAGTACTTC
CASSLVGLAGGAKNIQYF
>NA|TRBV28|many|TRBJ1-2
TGTGCCAGTTCGGGGGGGCAGTATGGCTACACCTTC
CASSGGQYGYTF
>TRBD1|TRBV20-1|many|TRBJ1-2
TGCAGTGCGGGGGACAGAACTATGCGCTACACCTTC
CSAGDRTMRYTF
>NA|TRBV6-1|NA|TRBJ2-4
TGTGCCAGCAGTGAATTTTGGTCAGGGGACGGAAACATTCAGTACTTC
CASSEFWSGDGNIQYF
>NA|TRBV3-1|many|TRBJ2-7
TGTGCCAGCAGCCTCAACCGGGACACTATAAACTTC
CASSLNRDTINF
>NA|TRBV5-1|many|TRBJ2-5
TGCGCCAGCAGACCAGACCAAGAGACCCAGTACTTC
CASRPDQETQYF
>NA|TRBV19|many|TRBJ2-6
TGTGCCGGAAGGAGCTCTGGGGCCAACGTCCTGACTTTC
CAGRSSGANVLTF
>NA|TRBV6-2/TRBV6-3|many|TRBJ1-6
TGTGCCAGCAGTTGGGGGACAAGGGAAAGTGGTTCACCCCTCCACTTT
CASSWGTRESGSPLHF
>NA|TRBV6-1|many|TRBJ2-2
TGTGCCAGCAGTGAGCACAGCACCGGGGAGCTGTTTTTT
CASSEHSTGELFF
>NA|TRBV27|many|TRBJ1-1
TGTGCCAGCAGGTACAGGATTATGAACACTGAAGCTTTCTTT
CASRYRIMNTEAFF
>NA|TRBV28|NA|TRBJ2-5
TGTGCCAGCAGTTTAACAGTCCTCCAAGAGACCCAGTACTTC
CASSLTVLQETQYF
>NA|TRBV24-1|NA|TRBJ2-5
TGTGCCACCAGTGACCCCGGGACGGATCGGCTGACCCAGTACTTC
CATSDPGTDRLTQYF
>NA|TRBV6-2/TRBV6-3|many|TRBJ2-5
TGTGCCAGCAGAGCTAGCGCGGAGACCCAGTACTTC
CASRASAETQYF
>NA|TRBV6-5|few|TRBJ1-1
TGTGCCAGCAGTAACCCGGACGGGGGGGCTGAAGCTTTCTTT
CASSNPDGGAEAFF
>NA|TRBV11-2|many|TRBJ2-5
TGTGCCAGCAGCCAATATTTCTCTCCCCAAGAGACCCAGTACTTC
CASSQYFSPQETQYF
>NA|TRBV7-3|many|TRBJ2-2
TGTGCCAGCAGCCCCGACAGTAGCGGGGAGCTGTTTTTT
CASSPDSSGELFF
>TRBD2|TRBV2|many|TRBJ2-5
TGTGCCAGCAGGAAGGCTAGCGGGAGTGGCGGGGAGACCCAGTACTTC
CASRKASGSGGETQYF
>NA|TRBV6-2/TRBV6-3|many|TRBJ2-4
TGTGCCAGCAGTTACTCACAGGGAGGAAACATTCAGTACTTC
CASSYSQGGNIQYF
>TRBD1|TRBV12-3/TRBV12-4|NA|TRBJ1-5
TGTGCCAGCACCCGACAGGGGGCCGGTCAGCCCCAGCATTTT
CASTRQGAGQPQHF
>NA|TRBV12-3/TRBV12-4|NA|TRBJ1-5
TGTGCCACCAGAAGCTCGGCTGGCAATCAGCCCCAGCATTTT
CATRSSAGNQPQHF
>NA|TRBV5-1|NA|TRBJ1-1
TGCGCCAGCAGCTTGGCCGAGAGTAACACTGAAGCTTTCTTT
CASSLAESNTEAFF
>NA|TRBV6-2/TRBV6-3|many|TRBJ2-7
TGTGCCAGCAGTTACTCAGCGGAGAGCTCCTACGAGCAGTACTTC
CASSYSAESSYEQYF
>TRBD1|TRBV6-2/TRBV6-3|many|TRBJ1-2
TGTGCCAGCAGACGCCGGGACAGCCTACTCTATGGCTACACCTTC
CASRRRDSLLYGYTF
>TRBD1|TRBV30|NA|TRBJ1-5
TGTGCCTGGAGTGCCGGGGACAGGCAGCCCCAGCATTTT
CAWSAGDRQPQHF
>NA|TRBV30|NA|TRBJ1-2
TGTGCCTGGAGCTGGGAGGCCCAAGATGGCTACACCTTC
CAWSWEAQDGYTF
>NA|TRBV6-2/TRBV6-3|many|TRBJ2-4
TGTGCCAGCAGTTATCTAATAGGACACATTCAGTACTTC
CASSYLIGHIQYF
>NA|TRBV27|many|TRBJ2-1
TGTGCCAGCAGCATCGAGTTCGTGGGGGCGAACAATGAGCAGTTCTTC
CASSIEFVGANNEQFF
>TRBD1|TRBV20-1|NA|TRBJ2-7
TGCAGTGCTAGTACTATGGGACAGTCCTCCTACGAGCAGTACTTC
CSASTMGQSSYEQYF
>TRBD1|TRBV7-2|many|TRBJ1-6
TGTGCCAGCAGCCTTGACAGGGTATATTCACCCCTCCACTTT
CASSLDRVYSPLHF
>NA|TRBV28|many|TRBJ2-6
TGTGCCAGCAGTTCATGGGTCCGTGGGGCCAACGTCCTGACTTTC
CASSSWVRGANVLTF
>NA|TRBV27|few|TRBJ1-2
TGTGCCAGCAGTATTTACGAAGGGTCGTTCGATGGCTACACCTTC
CASSIYEGSFDGYTF
>NA|TRBV2|NA|TRBJ1-1
TGTGCCACAGAGAGGACAGCCTCGGACACTGAAGCCTTCTTT
CATERTASDTEAFF
>TRBD1|TRBV27|many|TRBJ2-2
TGTGCCAGCAGTCCGAGGACAGGTCCCACCGGGGAGCTGTTTTTT
CASSPRTGPTGELFF
>NA|TRBV5-1|many|TRBJ1-1
TGCGCCAGCAGCACCTTTGGGGGCACTGAAGCTTTCTTT
CASSTFGGTEAFF
>NA|TRBV30|NA|TRBJ2-5
TGTGCCTGGAGTGTAGGCCTAGAGACCCAGTACTTC
CAWSVGLETQYF
>NA|TRBV29-1|many|TRBJ1-1
TGCAGCGTTGAGGTACAGGGGAACACTGAAGCTTTCTTT
CSVEVQGNTEAFF
>NA|TRBV6-1|many|TRBJ2-7
TGTGCCAGCAGTGGCCTGCCGGGGGAAGGAGGCGAGCAGTACTTC
CASSGLPGEGGEQYF